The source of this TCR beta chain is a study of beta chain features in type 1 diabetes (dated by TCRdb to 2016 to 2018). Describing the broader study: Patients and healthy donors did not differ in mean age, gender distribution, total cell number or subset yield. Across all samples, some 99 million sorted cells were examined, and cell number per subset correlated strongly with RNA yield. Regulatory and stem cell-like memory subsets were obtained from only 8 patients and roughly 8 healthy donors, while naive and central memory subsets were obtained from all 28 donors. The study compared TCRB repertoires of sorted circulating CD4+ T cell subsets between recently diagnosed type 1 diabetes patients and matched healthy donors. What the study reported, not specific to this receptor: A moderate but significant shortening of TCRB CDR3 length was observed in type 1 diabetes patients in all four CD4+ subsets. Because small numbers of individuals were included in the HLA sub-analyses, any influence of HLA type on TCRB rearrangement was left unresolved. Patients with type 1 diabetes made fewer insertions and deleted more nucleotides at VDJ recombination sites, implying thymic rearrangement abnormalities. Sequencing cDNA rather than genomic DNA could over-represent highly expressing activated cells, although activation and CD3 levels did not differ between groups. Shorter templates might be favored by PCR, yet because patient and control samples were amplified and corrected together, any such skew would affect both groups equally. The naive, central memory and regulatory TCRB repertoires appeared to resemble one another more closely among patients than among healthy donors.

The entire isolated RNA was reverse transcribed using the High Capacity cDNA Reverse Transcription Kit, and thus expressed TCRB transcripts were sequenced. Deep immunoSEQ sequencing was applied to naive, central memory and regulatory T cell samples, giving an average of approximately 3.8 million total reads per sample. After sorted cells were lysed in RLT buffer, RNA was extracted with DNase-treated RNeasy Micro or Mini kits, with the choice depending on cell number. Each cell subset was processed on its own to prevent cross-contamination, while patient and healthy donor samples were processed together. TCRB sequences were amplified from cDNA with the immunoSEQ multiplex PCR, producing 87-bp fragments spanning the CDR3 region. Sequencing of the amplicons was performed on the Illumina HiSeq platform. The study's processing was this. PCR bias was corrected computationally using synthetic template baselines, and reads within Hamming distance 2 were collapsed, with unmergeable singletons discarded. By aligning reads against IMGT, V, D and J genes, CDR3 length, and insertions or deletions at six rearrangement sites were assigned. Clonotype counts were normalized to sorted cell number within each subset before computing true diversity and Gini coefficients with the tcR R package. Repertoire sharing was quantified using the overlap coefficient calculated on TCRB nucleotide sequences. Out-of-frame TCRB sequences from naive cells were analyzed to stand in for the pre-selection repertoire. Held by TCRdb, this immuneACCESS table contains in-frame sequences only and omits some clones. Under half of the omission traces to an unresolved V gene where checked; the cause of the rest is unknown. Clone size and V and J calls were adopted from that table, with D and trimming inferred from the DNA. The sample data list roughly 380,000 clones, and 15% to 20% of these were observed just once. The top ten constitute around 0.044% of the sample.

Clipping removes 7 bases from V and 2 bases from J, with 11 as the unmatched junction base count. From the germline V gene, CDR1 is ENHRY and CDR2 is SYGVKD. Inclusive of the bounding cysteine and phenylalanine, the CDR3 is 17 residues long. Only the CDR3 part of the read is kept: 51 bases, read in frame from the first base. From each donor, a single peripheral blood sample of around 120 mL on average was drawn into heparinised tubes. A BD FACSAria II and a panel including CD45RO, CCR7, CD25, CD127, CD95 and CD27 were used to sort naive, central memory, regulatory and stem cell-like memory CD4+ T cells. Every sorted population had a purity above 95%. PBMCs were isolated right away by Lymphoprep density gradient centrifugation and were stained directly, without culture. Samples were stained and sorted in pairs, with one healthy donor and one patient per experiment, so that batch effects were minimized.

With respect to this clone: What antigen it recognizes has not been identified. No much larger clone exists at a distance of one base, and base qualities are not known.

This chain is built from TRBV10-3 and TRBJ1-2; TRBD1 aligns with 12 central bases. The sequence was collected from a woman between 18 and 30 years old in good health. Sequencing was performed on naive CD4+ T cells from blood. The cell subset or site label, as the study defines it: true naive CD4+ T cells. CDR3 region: CAITPDPGTGGNYGYTF. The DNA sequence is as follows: TGTGCCATCACCCCTGACCCCGGGACAGGGGGCAACTATGGCTACACCTTC.